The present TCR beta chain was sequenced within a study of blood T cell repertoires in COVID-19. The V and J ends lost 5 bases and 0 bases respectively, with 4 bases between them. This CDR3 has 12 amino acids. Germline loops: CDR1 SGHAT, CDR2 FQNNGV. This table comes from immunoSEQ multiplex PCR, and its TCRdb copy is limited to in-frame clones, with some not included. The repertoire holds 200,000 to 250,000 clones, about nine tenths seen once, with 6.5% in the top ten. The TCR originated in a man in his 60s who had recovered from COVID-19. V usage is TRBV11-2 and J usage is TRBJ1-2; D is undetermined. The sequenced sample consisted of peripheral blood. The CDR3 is CASSQTNYGYTF. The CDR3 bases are TGTGCCAGCAGCCAAACTAACTATGGCTACACCTTC.